Described below is a single TCR beta chain sequence and its context. The data originate from a study of blood T cell repertoires in COVID-19. In the study overall: Researchers got acute and convalescent COVID-19 samples from the United States, Italy and Spain.

The study assigned cohorts using participant-reported clinical history. Two negative PCRs, clearance, or symptom resolution were required of recovered Cohort 3 donors. V was cut by 2 bases and J by 3 bases, with 8 bases left in between. This CDR3 comprises 14 residues. Germline V gene data show CDR1 as MNHNS and CDR2 as SASEGT. Generated by immunoSEQ multiplex PCR, the TCRdb table keeps only in-frame clones and is missing some. Of roughly 330,000 clones in the sample, roughly 87% were seen once. The chain carries TRBV6-1 and TRBJ1-5; maybe TRBD1 (5 bases). The specimen was PBMCs or T cells enriched from blood (not recorded which). This clonotype was obtained from a woman aged 25 to 45 who had recovered from COVID-19. The CDR3, as DNA: TGTGCCAGCAGTGAACAGGGTTTCAATCAGCCCCAGCATTTT. Translation gives CASSEQGFNQPQHF.